This passage covers 30 T cell receptor beta chains from one sample sequenced in a study of blood T cell repertoires in COVID-19 (dated by TCRdb to 2019 to 2021). Libraries came from the immunoSEQ multiplex PCR assay. TCRdb took over this immuneACCESS table, retaining in-frame rearrangements with V and J assigned. Such tables are incomplete; in checked studies, under half of the missing clones stem from an unresolved V gene, and the remainder is unexplained. This sample holds some 350,000 clones; 85% to 90% were observed only once. Clones ranked in the top ten supply around 7% of the sample. Material for sequencing was peripheral blood. These TCRs come from a man aged 18 to 35 with active or convalescent COVID-19.

The chain employs TRBV5-1 and TRBJ2-3; TRBD2 might be the D (6 bases). V was shortened by 0 bases and J by 6 bases, with 17 bases between the two germline ends. CDR1 and CDR2 (germline): SGHRS, YFSETQ. This CDR3 spans 16 amino acids. The CDR3 nucleotides are TGCGCCAGCAGCTTGGTGGCAGGCCAGGCGGGGGATACGCAGTATTTT. Protein: CASSLVAGQAGDTQYF.

The V and J genes are TRBV11-2 and TRBJ2-7; 7 bases are a match to TRBD2. The junction had 5 bases not matched to a gene; V was cut back by 4 bases and J by 2 bases. The germline V gene encodes CDR1 SGHAT and CDR2 FQNNGV. The CDR3 totals 14 residues. The CDR3 here is CASSSWEGPYEQYF. CDR3 coding DNA: TGTGCCAGCAGCTCCTGGGAGGGCCCCTACGAGCAGTACTTC.

This sequence joins TRBV19 and TRBJ1-5, with 8 bases aligning to TRBD1. The germline gives CDR1 LNHDA, CDR2 SQIVND (reference sequence). J gave up 6 bases and V 3 bases, and 13 bases lay outside the gene matches. This CDR3 has 17 amino acids. CDR3 loop: CASSIQQGEAFSQPQHF. The CDR3 nucleotides are TGTGCCAGTAGTATTCAACAGGGGGAGGCGTTTTCTCAGCCCCAGCATTTT.

CDR3: CASSPRLPGQITYGYTF. As DNA, the CDR3 is TGTGCCAGCAGCCCACGCCTACCGGGACAGATAACCTATGGCTACACCTTC. The rearrangement joins TRBV14 to TRBJ1-2, with 7 bases identical to TRBD1. The CDR3 is made up of 17 amino acids. Losses at the gene ends were 4 bases for V and 4 bases for J; bases not matched to a gene: 15. In germline, CDR1 is SGHDN, CDR2 FVKESK.

V is TRBV6-2 or TRBV6-3 and J is TRBJ1-5; 8 nucleotides match TRBD1. The V segment lost 2 bases and the J segment 2 bases; nucleotides outside the gene matches: 5. The germline V gene has CDR1 MNHEY and CDR2 SVGEGT. CDR3 size: 16 residues. The CDR3 reads CASSYPRGLGNQPQHF. The CDR3 region has the DNA TGTGCCAGCAGTTACCCCAGGGGGCTCGGCAATCAGCCCCAGCATTTT.

The V and J genes are TRBV29-1 and TRBJ1-2, with D perhaps TRBD1 (6 bases). The CDR3 sequence is 15 residues long. Germline lookup yields CDR1 SQVTM and CDR2 ANQGSEA. V was pared by 4 bases and J by 7 bases, with 22 bases between. The CDR3 here is CSVGDKGGGNSGYTF. The CDR3 coding sequence is TGCAGCGTTGGGGACAAGGGCGGGGGGAACAGTGGCTACACCTTC.

The J gene is TRBJ1-2, the V gene TRBV25-1; D is perhaps TRBD1 (5 bases). The germline V gene encodes CDR1 MGHDK and CDR2 SYGVNS. V was shortened by 3 bases and J by 0 bases, with 14 bases between the two germline ends. The CDR3 sequence is 16 residues long. The CDR3 region is CASSEGTTEANYGYTF. CDR3 coding DNA: TGTGCCAGCAGTGAGGGAACGACAGAAGCTAACTATGGCTACACCTTC.

The rearrangement uses TRBV6-5 and TRBJ1-4, with a weak D call TRBD1 (5 bases). CDR1 is MNHEY and CDR2 is SVGAGI in the germline V gene. The CDR3 runs 14 residues. Between the trimmed V and J ends, which lost 2 bases and 8 bases, there was a span of 12 bases. The CDR3 sequence: CASSYVGGAEKLFF. DNA of the CDR3: TGTGCCAGCAGTTACGTCGGGGGAGCGGAAAAACTGTTTTTT.

This clone was seen only once. V and J are TRBV13 and TRBJ2-7; 11 bases line up with TRBD1. The J segment lost 0 bases and the V segment lost 5 bases, leaving 6 bases of the junction unmatched. CDR1 is PRHDT and CDR2 is FYEKMQ in the germline V gene (reference sequence). This CDR3 has 16 amino acids. This chain's CDR3 is CASSLRDRGTSYEQYF. DNA of the CDR3: TGTGCCAGCAGCCTCAGGGACAGGGGGACCTCCTACGAGCAGTACTTC. The variable domain in full, with the rest retrieved from reference TRBV13 and TRBJ2-7, is AAGVIQSPRHLIKEKRETATLKCYPIPRHDTVYWYQQGPGQDPQFLISFYEKMQSDKGSIPDRFSAQQFSDYHSELNMSSLELGDSALYFCASSLRDRGTSYEQYFGPGTRLTVT.

In nucleotides, the CDR3 is TGTGCCAGCAGCTTAGACACAGCCCAAGAGACCCAGTACTTC. Protein sequence: CASSLDTAQETQYF. The V gene is TRBV11-3, the J gene TRBJ2-5; no reliable D call. Germline CDR1 reads SGHNT; CDR2 reads YENEEA. V was pared by 0 bases and J by 1 base, with 6 bases between. CDR3 length equals 14 residues.

The rearrangement links TRBV11-2 to TRBJ1-6; 7 nucleotides line up with TRBD1. J was trimmed by 9 bases and V by 5 bases; bases with no gene match: 7. Germline values: CDR1 SGHAT, CDR2 FQNNGV. This CDR3 has 14 residues. The CDR3 loop is CASSIRQGISPLHF. In nucleotides, the CDR3 is TGTGCCAGCAGCATTAGACAGGGCATTTCACCCCTCCACTTT.

The chain recombines TRBV2 with TRBJ2-1; D might be TRBD1 (6 bases). This CDR3 has 14 amino acids. Per the germline V gene, CDR1 is SNHLY and CDR2 is FYNNEI. Trimming took 7 bases from V and 2 from J, leaving 12 bases between them. The CDR3 reads CASTRQVAYNEQFF. CDR3 sequence (DNA): TGTGCCAGCACCCGACAGGTCGCCTACAATGAGCAGTTCTTC.

The V gene is TRBV5-1, the J gene TRBJ2-5; 10 nucleotides align to TRBD1. Germline trimming cut 3 bases from V and 4 bases from J; bases unmatched to any gene: 3. From germline, CDR1 is SGHRS and CDR2 YFSETQ. The CDR3 totals 14 residues. Written as DNA, the CDR3 is TGCGCCAGCAGCTACCGGGACAGGGGAGAGACCCAGTACTTC. Amino acids: CASSYRDRGETQYF. The full variable domain, its missing parts supplied by reference TRBV5-1 and TRBJ2-5, is KAGVTQTPRYLIKTRGQQVTLSCSPISGHRSVSWYQQTPGQGLQFLFEYFSETQRNKGNFPGRFSGRQFSNSRSEMNVSTLELGDSALYLCASSYRDRGETQYFGPGTRLLVL.

The V and J genes are TRBV3-1 (or the pseudogene TRBV3-2) and TRBJ2-3, with 11 bases matching TRBD2. This CDR3 spans 15 amino acids. CDR1 LGHDT and CDR2 YNNKEL come from the germline V gene (reference sequence). Trimming at V came to 2 bases and at J to 9 bases, leaving 7 bases not matched to a gene. The CDR3 DNA reads as TGTGCCAGCAGCCAAATGACTAGCGGGATCGCCACGCAGTATTTT. It codes for CASSQMTSGIATQYF.

On this clone: Other DNA variants within this sample encode the same CDR3. This chain links TRBV6-5 with TRBJ1-5, with 10 nucleotides matching TRBD1. The CDR3 sequence is 15 residues long. V shed 5 bases, J shed 1 base, and the junction held 2 bases outside the gene matches. Germline V lookup: CDR1 MNHEY, CDR2 SVGAGI. DNA for the CDR3: TGTGCCAGCAGTCTGGACAGGGGGAGCAATCAGCCCCAGCATTTT. Amino acid sequence: CASSLDRGSNQPQHF.

The CDR3 reads CASSPGQAMNTEAFF. The DNA of the CDR3 is TGTGCCAGCTCACCTGGACAGGCAATGAACACTGAAGCTTTCTTT. V is TRBV18 and J is TRBJ1-1, with TRBD1 matching over 7 bases. The V segment lost 3 bases and the J segment 0 bases; nucleotides outside the gene matches: 4. The CDR3 totals 15 residues. CDR1 and CDR2 (germline): KGHSH, LQKENI.

The V gene is TRBV6-5, the J gene TRBJ1-6; the D gene is possibly TRBD1 (6 bases). This CDR3 has 14 amino acids. In germline, CDR1 is MNHEY, CDR2 SVGAGI. V was cut by 4 bases and J by 10 bases, with 14 bases left in between. CDR3 DNA: TGTGCCAGCAGTTTGGGACAAGGAAGCTCACCCCTCCACTTT. Translated, it gives CASSLGQGSSPLHF.

This clone was recorded a few times. Within the sample, other DNA sequences also encode this same CDR3. This rearrangement joins TRBV29-1 to TRBJ2-7; the D gene is possibly TRBD1 (5 bases). The CDR3 extends over 12 amino acids. Trimming left V 2 bases short and J 3 bases short, with 8 bases between. Germline V gene data show CDR1 as SQVTM and CDR2 as ANQGSEA. The chain's CDR3 is CSVELTDYEQYF. CDR3 bases: TGCAGCGTTGAATTGACAGACTACGAGCAGTACTTC.

CDR3 nucleotide sequence: TGTGCCAGCAGCTTAGTACAGGGGAAGGTTCAGCCCCAGCATTTT. It codes for CASSLVQGKVQPQHF. The chain has TRBV7-8 and TRBJ1-5, with 7 bases fitting TRBD1. The junction had 6 bases not matched to a gene; V was cut back by 1 base and J by 6 bases. Germline V lookup: CDR1 SGHVS, CDR2 FQNEAQ. This CDR3 spans 15 amino acids. Full variable domain (missing parts from reference TRBV7-8 and TRBJ1-5): GAGVSQSPRYKVAKRGQDVALRCDPISGHVSLFWYQQALGQGPEFLTYFQNEAQLDKSGLPSDRFFAERPEGSVSTLKIQRTQQEDSAVYLCASSLVQGKVQPQHFGDGTRLSIL.

This chain links TRBV28 with TRBJ1-2; D not certain. V gave up 4 bases and J gave up 5 bases, with 8 bases separating them. This CDR3 is 12 amino acids long. The V gene's germline CDR1 is MDHEN and CDR2 SYDVKM. The CDR3 sequence: CASSSWRYGYTF. The DNA of the CDR3 is TGTGCCAGCAGTTCTTGGAGGTATGGCTACACCTTC.

The table lists this clone with a count of one. The V gene is TRBV28, the J gene TRBJ1-4; 7 bases agree with TRBD1. This CDR3 is built from 16 residues. The germline CDR1 and CDR2 sequences are MDHEN and SYDVKM. With V trimmed by 2 bases and J by 5 bases, 8 bases remained unmatched. This CDR3 reads CASSLRWGQKNEKLFF. The CDR3 bases are TGTGCCAGCAGTTTAAGATGGGGACAGAAGAATGAAAAACTGTTTTTT.

The chain uses TRBV11-2 and TRBJ2-2; 7 bases line up with TRBD2. Trimming took 7 bases from V and 1 from J; bases not matched to a gene: 9. Germline V gives CDR1 SGHAT, CDR2 FQNNGV. This CDR3 comprises 16 residues. The CDR3 spells CASTHGAGKNTGELFF. The DNA for the CDR3 is TGTGCCAGCACCCATGGAGCGGGGAAGAACACCGGGGAGCTGTTTTTT.

This chain uses TRBV7-9 with TRBJ2-5, with 13 nucleotides matching TRBD2. The CDR3 is made up of 16 amino acids. V was pared by 5 bases and J by 4 bases, with 7 bases of the junction left unmatched. The germline V gene has CDR1 SEHNR and CDR2 FQNEAQ (reference sequence). The CDR3 spells CASSTGLAGAAETQYF. In DNA, the CDR3 is TGTGCCAGCAGCACCGGACTAGCGGGGGCCGCAGAGACCCAGTACTTC.

V usage is TRBV4-2 and J usage is TRBJ2-3; TRBD2 aligns across 7 bases. The CDR3 is made up of 15 amino acids. Germline V lookup: CDR1 LGHNA, CDR2 YNFKEQ. V shed 4 bases and J 10 bases; nucleotides not matched to a gene: 14. The CDR3 sequence: CASSPEALADAPQYF. The DNA of the CDR3 is TGTGCCAGCAGCCCTGAGGCCCTAGCGGATGCTCCGCAGTATTTT.

This sequence joins TRBV5-6 and TRBJ2-1, with TRBD2 matching 13 bases. CDR1 is SGHDT and CDR2 is YYEEEE in the germline V gene. This CDR3 is built from 17 residues. V shed 4 bases and J 10 bases; nucleotides not matched to a gene: 14. The CDR3 reads CASSIFTGTSGAEEQFF. The DNA of the CDR3 is TGTGCCAGCAGCATATTCACCGGGACTAGCGGGGCCGAGGAGCAGTTCTTC.

This clone came up a few times. V is TRBV5-1 and J is TRBJ2-1, with 11 bases that match TRBD2. Germline-derived CDR1 and CDR2 are SGHRS and YFSETQ. The length of the CDR3 is 16 residues. V trimming: 0 bases; J trimming: 8 bases; junction bases outside the gene matches: 7. The CDR3 sequence: CASSLEASGGLDEQFF. Written as DNA, the CDR3 is TGCGCCAGCAGCTTGGAGGCTAGCGGGGGGCTCGATGAGCAGTTCTTC.

The CDR3 loop reads CASSIQGARTDTQYF. As DNA, the CDR3 is TGTGCCAGTAGTATACAGGGGGCTCGCACAGATACGCAGTATTTT. The genes are TRBV19 and TRBJ2-3; 8 bases are shared with TRBD1. The CDR3 contains 15 residues. From germline, CDR1 is LNHDA and CDR2 SQIVND (reference sequence). J was trimmed by 1 base and V by 2 bases; bases with no gene match: 2.

In its sample, this clone was seen once. This chain joins TRBV7-9 and TRBJ1-1, with TRBD1 matching over 9 bases. The CDR3 has 15 amino acids. The V segment lost 5 bases and the J segment 2 bases; nucleotides outside the gene matches: 6. Germline V CDR1 and CDR2: SEHNR, FQNEAQ (reference sequence). The CDR3 loop is CASSQGTGQNTEAFF. The CDR3 DNA is TGTGCCAGCAGCCAGGGGACAGGGCAAAACACTGAAGCTTTCTTT.

This clone turned up a few times. The chain couples TRBV14 to TRBJ2-1, with 7 bases identical to TRBD2. Germline V gene lookup returns CDR1 SGHDN and CDR2 FVKESK. Trimming at V came to 2 bases and at J to 5 bases, leaving 6 bases not matched to a gene. This CDR3 has 15 amino acids. The DNA for the CDR3 is TGTGCCAGCAGCCAAAATTTAGGGACTAACAATGAGCAGTTCTTC. It specifies CASSQNLGTNNEQFF.

This chain connects TRBV6-6 to TRBJ2-7; the match to TRBD1 covers 9 bases. The CDR3 spans 14 residues. Germline V CDR1 and CDR2: MNHNY, SVGAGI (reference sequence). With 1 base clipped from V and 6 bases from J, the junction kept 4 bases outside the gene matches. CDR3 in DNA: TGTGCCAGCAGTTACTGGGGACAGGGACCCGAGCAGTACTTC. This gives the protein CASSYWGQGPEQYF.